This TCR beta chain comes out of a study of blood T cell repertoires in COVID-19. Trimming stripped 7 bases from V and 2 bases from J, with 9 bases between. Looked up from germline, CDR1 is SNHLY and CDR2 is FYNNEI. This CDR3 is built from 12 residues. This clone was counted only a few times. Using immunoSEQ multiplex PCR, the repertoire was profiled, and TCRdb retains in-frame clones only, with some absent. The data show about 64,000 clones, 86% seen once. The sequence derives from a man over 45 with active COVID-19. The V gene is TRBV2, the J gene TRBJ2-7, with a tentative D call TRBD1 (5 bases). Sequencing was carried out using peripheral blood. The CDR3 reads CASKGWTYEQYF. CDR3 coding DNA: TGTGCCAGCAAGGGGTGGACCTACGAGCAGTACTTC.